Following are 30 T cell receptor beta chains from one sample sequenced in a study of cytomegalovirus exposure and HLA in healthy donors. It was with 60 Vbeta and 13 Jbeta primers that the PCR ran. Sequenced by immunoSEQ multiplex PCR; TCRdb stores in-frame clones only, minus some. The repertoire includes about 160,000 clones, almost 85% of them detected once, and around 0.96% sits in the top ten. The specimen sequenced was PBMCs. The receptors come from a man aged 25 to 40 in good health and CMV-seronegative.

V and J are TRBV7-8 and TRBJ2-7; tentative D call: TRBD1 (6 bases). The CDR3 is made up of 14 amino acids. CDR1 is SGHVS, CDR2 FQNEAQ, per germline. The V gene lost 5 bases and the J gene lost 2 bases, with 13 bases spanning the gap. CDR3 in DNA: TGTGCCAGCAGCATCAGGGGCCAAACCTACGAGCAGTACTTC. Protein product: CASSIRGQTYEQYF. Looking up the rest from reference TRBV7-8 and TRBJ2-7 gives the full variable domain: GAGVSQSPRYKVAKRGQDVALRCDPISGHVSLFWYQQALGQGPEFLTYFQNEAQLDKSGLPSDRFFAERPEGSVSTLKIQRTQQEDSAVYLCASSIRGQTYEQYFGPGTRLTVT.

The gene calls are TRBV5-1 and TRBJ2-1; D unclear. The CDR3 length is 13 residues. Germline V lookup: CDR1 SGHRS, CDR2 YFSETQ. Trimming pared 0 bases from V and 8 bases from J, leaving 9 bases between. The CDR3 here is CASSLDGSHEQFF. CDR3 DNA sequence: TGCGCCAGCAGCTTGGACGGGTCCCATGAGCAGTTCTTC.

The chain couples TRBV9 to TRBJ2-3; D remains unclear. The CDR3 is 14 residues long. CDR1 is SGDLS and CDR2 is YYNGEE in the germline V gene. The V end was cut by 0 bases, the J end by 2 bases, with 7 bases between. The CDR3 reads CASSVELYTDTQYF. The CDR3 bases are TGTGCCAGCAGCGTAGAACTTTACACAGATACGCAGTATTTT. The variable domain in full, with the rest retrieved from reference TRBV9 and TRBJ2-3, is DSGVTQTPKHLITATGQRVTLRCSPRSGDLSVYWYQQSLDQGLQFLIQYYNGEERAKGNILERFSAQQFPDLHSELNLSSLELGDSALYFCASSVELYTDTQYFGPGTRLTVL.

This sequence joins TRBV5-1 and TRBJ2-4, with 8 bases identical to TRBD1. The V segment lost 5 bases and the J segment 9 bases; nucleotides outside the gene matches: 7. CDR1 and CDR2 from the germline V gene are SGHRS and YFSETQ. This CDR3 has 13 amino acids. CDR3 in DNA: TGCGCCAGCAGAGTGACAGGGGAAAGCATTCAGTACTTC. Amino acids: CASRVTGESIQYF.

V usage is TRBV19 and J usage is TRBJ2-1; 9 bases line up with TRBD2. Losses at the gene ends were 3 bases for V and 7 bases for J; bases not matched to a gene: 10. This CDR3 has 16 amino acids. The germline V gene encodes CDR1 LNHDA and CDR2 SQIVND (reference sequence). CDR3 region: CASSIPRGGYTNEQFF. CDR3 coding DNA: TGTGCCAGTAGTATTCCGCGGGGGGGCTATACTAATGAGCAGTTCTTC. Together with reference TRBV19 and TRBJ2-1, the CDR3 gives the full variable domain: DGGITQSPKYLFRKEGQNVTLSCEQNLNHDAMYWYRQDPGQGLRLIYYSQIVNDFQKGDIAEGYSVSREKKESFPLTVTSAQKNPTAFYLCASSIPRGGYTNEQFFGPGTRLTVL.

The CDR3 is CASSYSSYEQYF. CDR3 in DNA: TGTGCCAGCAGCTATAGCTCCTACGAGCAGTACTTC. This rearrangement joins TRBV2 to TRBJ2-7; D remains ambiguous. The CDR3 extends over 12 amino acids. The germline V gene encodes CDR1 SNHLY and CDR2 FYNNEI. Trimming removed 6 bases at V and 0 bases at J, with 6 bases between.

The V and J genes are TRBV6-4 and TRBJ1-2, with 8 bases that match TRBD1. The CDR3 has 16 residues. Losses at the gene ends were 6 bases for V and 7 bases for J; bases not matched to a gene: 16. Germline-derived CDR1 and CDR2 are MRHNA and SNTAGT. CDR3 protein: CASSGRVSRGLGGYTF. CDR3 bases: TGTGCCAGCAGCGGTCGAGTTTCCAGGGGGCTTGGTGGCTACACCTTC.

This clone was seen a few times. J is TRBJ2-3 and V is TRBV6-5, with 11 bases lining up with TRBD2. The ends lost 2 bases at V and 2 bases at J; junction bases unmatched: 3. CDR1 is MNHEY, CDR2 SVGAGI, per germline. The CDR3 has 16 residues. The CDR3 DNA is TGTGCCAGCAGTTACCTACTAGCGGGAGCCACAGATACGCAGTATTTT. This sequence encodes CASSYLLAGATDTQYF.

CDR3 sequence (DNA): TGCGCCAGCAGCTTGGCGGGACAGATTGGTTTCGGTGGCTACACCTTC. Protein: CASSLAGQIGFGGYTF. The chain employs TRBV5-1 and TRBJ1-2; the match to TRBD1 covers 7 bases. This CDR3 region has 16 residues. Per the germline V gene, CDR1 is SGHRS and CDR2 is YFSETQ. V trimming: 0 bases; J trimming: 7 bases; junction bases outside the gene matches: 12.

The chain joins TRBV4-2 to TRBJ1-1; 8 bases map to TRBD1. The CDR3 length is 15 residues. The germline V gene encodes CDR1 LGHNA and CDR2 YNFKEQ. J gave up 0 bases and V 4 bases, and 4 bases lay outside the gene matches. CDR3: CASSPRTGLNTEAFF. The CDR3 DNA follows: TGTGCCAGCAGCCCCCGGACAGGGCTGAACACTGAAGCTTTCTTT.

The chain is built from TRBV27 and TRBJ2-7; D not certain. There are 15 residues in the CDR3. In germline, CDR1 is MNHEY, CDR2 SMNVEV (reference sequence). V lost 8 bases, J lost 0 bases, and 17 bases lay in between. CDR3 in DNA: TGTGCCAGCTCTATCACAGCCTTGAGCTCCTACGAGCAGTACTTC. Protein product: CASSITALSSYEQYF.

V and J are TRBV6-6 and TRBJ1-1, with D unclear. Trimming removed 6 bases from V and 4 bases from J, with 15 bases in between. Germline values: CDR1 MNHNY, CDR2 SVGAGI (reference sequence). This CDR3 spans 14 amino acids. As DNA, the CDR3 is TGTGCCAGCAGCCCCTCGGAGGTACTCACTGAAGCTTTCTTT. Protein: CASSPSEVLTEAFF.

This clone was found once. This chain links TRBV5-4 with TRBJ2-7; 14 positions match TRBD2. Trimming took 4 bases from V and 1 from J; bases not matched to a gene: 10. Germline V gene data show CDR1 as SGHNT and CDR2 as YYREEE (reference sequence). The CDR3 is 18 amino acids. The CDR3 loop reads CASSETSGRAQKSYEQYF. The CDR3 region has the DNA TGTGCCAGCAGCGAGACTAGCGGGAGGGCCCAAAAATCCTACGAGCAGTACTTC.

The chain carries TRBV7-8 and TRBJ2-2, with 9 bases aligning to TRBD1. V was pared by 5 bases and J by 8 bases, with 12 bases of the junction left unmatched. From germline, CDR1 is SGHVS and CDR2 FQNEAQ. The CDR3 spans 16 residues. CDR3 DNA sequence: TGTGCCAGCAGCCCGGGGACAGGGAAGGTCAGGGGGGAGCTGTTTTTT. It specifies CASSPGTGKVRGELFF. The full variable domain, in which reference TRBV7-8 and TRBJ2-2 provide the parts outside the CDR3, is GAGVSQSPRYKVAKRGQDVALRCDPISGHVSLFWYQQALGQGPEFLTYFQNEAQLDKSGLPSDRFFAERPEGSVSTLKIQRTQQEDSAVYLCASSPGTGKVRGELFFGEGSRLTVL.

The chain joins TRBV4-2 to TRBJ2-3; 10 bases match TRBD2. Trimming cost V 7 bases and J 0 bases; bases outside gene matches: 4. The CDR3 totals 15 residues. CDR1 is LGHNA, CDR2 YNFKEQ, per germline. The chain's CDR3 is CASTLAGASTDTQYF. CDR3 DNA: TGTGCCAGCACCCTAGCGGGGGCTAGCACAGATACGCAGTATTTT.

The J gene is TRBJ2-7, the V gene TRBV5-6; TRBD2 aligns across 9 bases. From germline, CDR1 is SGHDT and CDR2 YYEEEE. V lost 0 bases and J lost 6; bases outside the gene matches: 7. This CDR3 region has 15 residues. CDR3 sequence (DNA): TGTGCCAGCAGCTTGGTGGGCGGGAGGGTAGGCGAGCAGTACTTC. Its protein product is CASSLVGGRVGEQYF.

This chain connects TRBV5-1 to TRBJ1-1, with 9 bases identical to TRBD1. Trimming at V came to 1 base and at J to 3 bases, leaving 4 bases not matched to a gene. CDR3 length equals 15 residues. CDR1 is SGHRS and CDR2 is YFSETQ in the germline V gene. CDR3 sequence: CASSLQQGADTEAFF. In DNA form, the CDR3 reads TGCGCCAGCAGCTTGCAACAGGGGGCCGACACTGAAGCTTTCTTT.

V usage is TRBV7-2 and J usage is TRBJ1-3; no definite D call. This CDR3 is built from 13 residues. Trimming pared 6 bases from V and 2 bases from J, leaving 8 bases between. Per the germline V gene, CDR1 is SGHTA and CDR2 is FQGNSA. CDR3 DNA: TGTGCCAGCAGTTCGTTTCCTGGAAACACCATATATTTT. Protein product: CASSSFPGNTIYF.

The chain links TRBV5-3 to TRBJ2-3; 8 positions agree with TRBD2. TRBV5-3 is given ORF status, its function remaining uncertain. J lost 1 base, V lost 7 bases, and 11 bases had no gene match. The CDR3 is 16 amino acids. DNA of the CDR3: TGTGCCAGACTCCTACAGGGAGCGGGGGGCACAGATACGCAGTATTTT. Translating gives CARLLQGAGGTDTQYF.

The chain employs TRBV27 and TRBJ2-4, with D tentatively TRBD1 (5 bases). This CDR3 is built from 13 residues. From germline, CDR1 is MNHEY and CDR2 SMNVEV (reference sequence). Between the trimmed V and J ends, which lost 5 bases and 9 bases, there was a span of 14 bases. In nucleotides, the CDR3 is TGTGCCAGCAGTCCGGCAGGGTCCTCCATTCAGTACTTC. Encoded protein: CASSPAGSSIQYF.

The rearrangement uses TRBV5-6 and TRBJ1-2, with TRBD1 identical over 8 bases. The CDR3 consists of 14 residues. CDR1 is SGHDT and CDR2 is YYEEEE in the germline V gene. Losses at the gene ends were 0 bases for V and 6 bases for J; bases not matched to a gene: 4. The CDR3 here is CASSLGQGNHGYTF. The CDR3 coding sequence is TGTGCCAGCAGCTTGGGACAGGGGAACCATGGCTACACCTTC.

CDR3 sequence (DNA): TGTGCCAGCAGCAAGAACAGGGGTTTCTCCTACGAGCAGTACTTC. It encodes CASSKNRGFSYEQYF. V is TRBV7-6 and J is TRBJ2-7; 7 positions match TRBD1. V lost 5 bases, J lost 0 bases, and 7 bases stayed unmatched. Germline CDR1 is SGHVS and CDR2 is FNYEAQ. CDR3 length: 15 residues.

The chain has TRBV11-3 and TRBJ2-5, with no clear D. The V gene's germline CDR1 is SGHNT and CDR2 YENEEA. The V end lost 3 bases, the J end lost 3 bases, and 5 bases lay between the germline ends. The CDR3 consists of 12 residues. The CDR3 is CASSLGEETQYF. CDR3 bases: TGTGCCAGCAGCTTGGGCGAAGAGACCCAGTACTTC.

The chain joins TRBV5-1 to TRBJ2-3; 13 bases match TRBD2. V lost 2 bases to trimming and J lost 6 bases; unmatched junction nucleotides: 6. CDR1 is SGHRS and CDR2 is YFSETQ in the germline V gene. The CDR3 is 16 residues long. CDR3 amino acids: CASSFALAGGKDTQYF. CDR3 DNA: TGCGCCAGCAGCTTTGCACTAGCGGGGGGGAAGGATACGCAGTATTTT.

A few counts support this clone. The chain couples TRBV5-1 to TRBJ2-1; 9 nucleotides agree with TRBD1. The ends lost 4 bases at V and 3 bases at J; junction bases unmatched: 5. From germline, CDR1 is SGHRS and CDR2 YFSETQ. There are 15 residues in the CDR3. In nucleotides, the CDR3 is TGCGCCAGCAGCCTCGGGACAGGGATCTACAATGAGCAGTTCTTC. It encodes CASSLGTGIYNEQFF.

CDR3 sequence: CASSPGYQETQYF. CDR3 DNA sequence: TGTGCCAGCTCCCCGGGGTACCAAGAGACCCAGTACTTC. This chain joins TRBV18 and TRBJ2-5; weak D call: TRBD2 (5 bases). Germline values: CDR1 KGHSH, CDR2 LQKENI. V was cut by 6 bases and J by 0 bases, with 8 bases left in between. The CDR3 is 13 residues long.

A remark on this clone: At one end the junction does not follow the germline gene, possibly because of a read error. The chain combines TRBV7-9 with TRBJ1-1, with 7 bases aligning to TRBD1. The CDR3 totals 15 residues. From germline, CDR1 is SEHNR and CDR2 FQNEAQ (reference sequence). The CDR3 sequence: CSSSPGPTGAVEAFF. The CDR3 nucleotides read TGTTCCAGCAGCCCGGGCCCCACAGGGGCGGTTGAAGCTTTCTTT.

The chain carries TRBV6-1 and TRBJ1-2; 8 bases fit TRBD1. Germline lookup yields CDR1 MNHNS and CDR2 SASEGT. The CDR3 contains 15 residues. Germline trimming cut 8 bases from V and 2 bases from J; bases unmatched to any gene: 10. Here the CDR3 DNA reads TGTGCCAGCGGGCAGGGGGCATGGGGGAACTATGGCTACACCTTC. Protein: CASGQGAWGNYGYTF.

This chain joins TRBV5-1 and TRBJ2-3, with TRBD1 matching over 10 bases. There are 16 residues in the CDR3. J gave up 2 bases and V 1 base, and 4 bases lay outside the gene matches. Germline loops: CDR1 SGHRS, CDR2 YFSETQ. The CDR3 DNA reads as TGCGCCAGCAGCTTGAGTGGGACAGGGGTCACAGATACGCAGTATTTT. Translating gives CASSLSGTGVTDTQYF.

CDR3 sequence: CASSPGLVRMYSPLHF. The CDR3 nucleotides read TGTGCCAGCAGTCCTGGACTGGTCCGGATGTATTCACCCCTCCACTTT. The chain links TRBV27 to TRBJ1-6; no clear D. CDR3 size: 16 residues. V lost 5 bases and J lost 8, with 19 bases in between. Germline CDR1 and CDR2: MNHEY and SMNVEV (reference sequence).